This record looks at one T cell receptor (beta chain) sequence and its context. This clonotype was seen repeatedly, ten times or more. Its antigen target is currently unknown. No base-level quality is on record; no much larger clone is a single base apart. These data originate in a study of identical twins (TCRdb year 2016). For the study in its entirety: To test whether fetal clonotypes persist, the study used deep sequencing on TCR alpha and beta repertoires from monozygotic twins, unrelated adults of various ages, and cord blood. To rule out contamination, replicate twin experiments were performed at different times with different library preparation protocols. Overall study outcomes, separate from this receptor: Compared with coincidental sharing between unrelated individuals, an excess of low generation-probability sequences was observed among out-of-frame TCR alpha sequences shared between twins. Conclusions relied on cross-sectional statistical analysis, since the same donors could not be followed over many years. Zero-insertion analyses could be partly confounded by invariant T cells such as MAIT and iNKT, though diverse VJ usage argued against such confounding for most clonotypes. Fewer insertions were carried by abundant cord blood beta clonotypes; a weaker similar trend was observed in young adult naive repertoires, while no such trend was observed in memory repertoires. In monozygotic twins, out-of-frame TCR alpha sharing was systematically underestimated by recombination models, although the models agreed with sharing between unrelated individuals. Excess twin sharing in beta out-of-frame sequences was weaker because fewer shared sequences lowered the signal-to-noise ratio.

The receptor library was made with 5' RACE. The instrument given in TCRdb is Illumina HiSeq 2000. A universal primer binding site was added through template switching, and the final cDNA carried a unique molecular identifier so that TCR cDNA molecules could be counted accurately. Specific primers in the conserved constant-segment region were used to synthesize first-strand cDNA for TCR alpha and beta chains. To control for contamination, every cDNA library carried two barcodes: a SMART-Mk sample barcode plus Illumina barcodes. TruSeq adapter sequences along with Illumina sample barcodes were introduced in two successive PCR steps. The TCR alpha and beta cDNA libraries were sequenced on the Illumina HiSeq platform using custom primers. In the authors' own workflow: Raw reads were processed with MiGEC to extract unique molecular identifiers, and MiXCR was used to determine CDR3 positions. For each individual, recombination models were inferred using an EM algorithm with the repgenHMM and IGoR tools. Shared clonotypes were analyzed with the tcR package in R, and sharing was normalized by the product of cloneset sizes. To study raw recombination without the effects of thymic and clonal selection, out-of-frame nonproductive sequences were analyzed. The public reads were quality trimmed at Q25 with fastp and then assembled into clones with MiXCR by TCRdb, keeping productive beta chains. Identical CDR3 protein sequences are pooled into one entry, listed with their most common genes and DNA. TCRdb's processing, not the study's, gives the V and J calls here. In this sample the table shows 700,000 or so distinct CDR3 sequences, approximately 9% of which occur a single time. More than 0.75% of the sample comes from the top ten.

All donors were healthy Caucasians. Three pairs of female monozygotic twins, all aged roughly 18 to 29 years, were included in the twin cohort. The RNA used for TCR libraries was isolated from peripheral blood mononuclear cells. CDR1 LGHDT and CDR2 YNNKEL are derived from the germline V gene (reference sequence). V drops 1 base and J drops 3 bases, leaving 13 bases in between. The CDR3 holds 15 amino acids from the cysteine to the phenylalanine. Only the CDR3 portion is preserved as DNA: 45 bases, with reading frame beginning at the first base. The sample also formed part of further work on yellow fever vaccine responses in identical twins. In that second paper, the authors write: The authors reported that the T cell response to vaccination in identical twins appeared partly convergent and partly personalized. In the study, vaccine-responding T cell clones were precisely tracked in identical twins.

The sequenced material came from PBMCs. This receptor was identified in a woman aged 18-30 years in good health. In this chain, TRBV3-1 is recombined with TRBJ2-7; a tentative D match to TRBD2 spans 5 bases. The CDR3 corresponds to CASSQASTGLYEQYF. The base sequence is TGTGCCAGCAGCCAAGCCTCGACTGGACTCTACGAGCAGTACTTC.